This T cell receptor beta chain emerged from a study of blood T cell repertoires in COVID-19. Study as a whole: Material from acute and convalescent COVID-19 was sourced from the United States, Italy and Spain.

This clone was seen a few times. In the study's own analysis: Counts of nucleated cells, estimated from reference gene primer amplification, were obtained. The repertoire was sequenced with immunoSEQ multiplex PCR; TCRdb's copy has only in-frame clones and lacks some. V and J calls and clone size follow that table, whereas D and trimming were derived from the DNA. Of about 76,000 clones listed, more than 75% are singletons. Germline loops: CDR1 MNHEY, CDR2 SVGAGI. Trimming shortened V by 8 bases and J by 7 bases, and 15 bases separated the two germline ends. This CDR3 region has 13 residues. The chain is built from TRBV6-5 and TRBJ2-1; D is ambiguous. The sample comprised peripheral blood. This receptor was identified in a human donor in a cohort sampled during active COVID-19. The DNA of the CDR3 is TGTGCCAGCTTGCCACCAACTACAAATGAGCAGTTCTTC. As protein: CASLPPTTNEQFF.